This TCR beta chain was profiled in a study of CD4 T cells in relation to SARS-CoV-2 and coronaviruses (dated by TCRdb to 2020 to 2022). At the level of the whole study: In the ViraFEST assay, PBMCs were cultured with antigen for under twelve days, after which TCR beta CDR3s were sequenced to identify antigen-specific clonal expansions. An HIV-1 Nef peptide pool or a culture without peptide was used as the negative reference condition. Patient-derived lymphoblastoid cell lines were used to map the HLA restriction of shared crossreactive spike epitopes. At the level of individual TCR clonotypes, the study evaluated whether memory CD4+ T cells crossreact between the spike proteins of SARS-CoV-2 and those of common cold coronaviruses. The Adaptive Biotechnologies TCR-sequencing kit was used to sequence samples from a few pre-COVID donors and the naive versus memory experiments, whereas other data were Illumina-based. A different TCR-beta assay, based on Illumina, was used to sequence expansion assays from other donors in the study.

CD4+ T cells from unexposed donors were collected before the COVID-19 pandemic (2011-2018). After 10 days of culture, CD4+ T cells were isolated with the EasySep CD4+ T cell isolation kit. As cell number allowed, CD4+ T cells from unexposed donors were tested for reactivity to SARS-CoV-2 S and N and to four common cold coronavirus spike pools. PBMCs were cultured at about 1.9 million per well in IMDM supplemented with around 5% human AB serum and 7.5 to 10 IU/ml IL-2. Half of the culture medium was replaced with fresh IL-2-containing medium on days 3 and 7. In general, every peptide culture condition was set up in three replicate wells. Leukapheresis product for the unexposed donors was bought commercially. Ficoll-Paque PLUS gradient centrifugation was used to isolate PBMCs from either whole blood or leukapheresis product. PBMCs were either used fresh in the expansion assay or cryopreserved at -140 degrees C. The QIAamp Micro DNA Kit was used to extract genomic DNA from the CD4+ T cells.

To note about this clone: Its antigen remains unidentified. No much larger clonotype is one base removed from it; base qualities were not supplied.

Broader findings and caveats from the paper: Small numbers of patients and of tested TCRs limited the study. Significantly weaker SARS-CoV-2-driven expansion was shown by crossreactive clones than by monoreactive clones, consistent with antigenic imprinting. Because no donor provided both pre-pandemic and post-infection samples, tracing the source of pre-existing responses was limited. Because the crossreactivity analysis focused on spike protein, crossreactivity against other viral proteins was not assessed. In about 60% of donors, memory CD4+ clonotypes turned up that crossrecognized SARS-CoV-2 and at least one common cold coronavirus spike.

Ends trimmed: V by 7 bases, J by 1 base; bases unmatched to a gene: 8. The germline V gene yields SNHLY for CDR1 and FYNNEI for CDR2. The CDR3 covers 16 residues, taking in both the cysteine and the phenylalanine. The only DNA kept is the CDR3, 48 bases in frame from the first base. Library preparation used the immunoSEQ multiplex PCR assay. Under the source paper's analysis protocol: Preprocessing removed nonproductive sequences and CDR3s not starting with C, not ending with F or W, or shorter than 7 amino acids. The MANAFEST web app identified antigen-specific clonotypes based on expansion compared with the reference and other culture wells. A clone counted as positive if significantly expanded in 2 of 3 replicate wells versus the reference culture at FDR below 0.05. Positive clones also required significant expansion versus all other tandem wells and an odds ratio above 5. CDR3 homology was measured as pairwise Levenshtein distance, computed with the stringdist R package after trimming three terminal residues from each end. TCRdb limited this immuneACCESS table to in-frame rearrangements with V and J called. A share of clones is missing; checked studies link under half to unresolved V genes, and the rest is unexplained. Clone size and the V and J calls come from that table; the DNA yielded D and trimming. A total of more than 20,000 clones appear in this sample, around 76% of them only once. The top ten constitute roughly 17% of the sample.

Material: CD4+ T cells from PBMCs, cultured in vitro. This sequence was found in a human donor in good health. The rearranged chain carries TRBV2 and TRBJ2-3; a stretch of 10 junction bases matches TRBD2. The nucleotide sequence reads as follows: TGTGCCAGCAAGCCTAGCGGGAGTGGACGCACAGATACGCAGTATTTT. This codes for CASKPSGSGRTDTQYF.